This section outlines one T cell receptor beta chain sequence together with its context. Antigen unknown. Trimming took 2 bases from V and 0 from J; bases not matched to a gene: 7. The CDR3 contains 17 residues. CDR1 and CDR2 (germline): KGHSH, LQKENI. This sample is part of a study of cytomegalovirus exposure and HLA in healthy donors. The overall study: The 90 to 150 validation repertoires matched the 666 first-cohort repertoires in platform, a later analysis reported. Broader study findings: According to a subsequent analysis, TCR clusters from the first cohort were inclined to appear together in the 110 or so validation repertoires. In vitro data verified a few CMV-associated chains as specific for CMV antigens. The study listed 164 cytomegalovirus-associated TCR beta chains.

Clones were sequenced by immunoSEQ multiplex PCR, and TCRdb holds only the in-frame ones, with some missing. Seen here are tens of thousands of clones, roughly 94% observed once, and the top ten hold 0.63%. Input material: PBMCs. V and J are TRBV18 and TRBJ1-3; 7 bases map to TRBD1. The sequence was collected from a woman under 30 in good health and CMV-seronegative. CDR3 in amino acids: CASSPFTGELSGNTIYF. CDR3 sequence (DNA): TGTGCCAGCTCACCATTCACAGGGGAACTCTCTGGAAACACCATATATTTT.